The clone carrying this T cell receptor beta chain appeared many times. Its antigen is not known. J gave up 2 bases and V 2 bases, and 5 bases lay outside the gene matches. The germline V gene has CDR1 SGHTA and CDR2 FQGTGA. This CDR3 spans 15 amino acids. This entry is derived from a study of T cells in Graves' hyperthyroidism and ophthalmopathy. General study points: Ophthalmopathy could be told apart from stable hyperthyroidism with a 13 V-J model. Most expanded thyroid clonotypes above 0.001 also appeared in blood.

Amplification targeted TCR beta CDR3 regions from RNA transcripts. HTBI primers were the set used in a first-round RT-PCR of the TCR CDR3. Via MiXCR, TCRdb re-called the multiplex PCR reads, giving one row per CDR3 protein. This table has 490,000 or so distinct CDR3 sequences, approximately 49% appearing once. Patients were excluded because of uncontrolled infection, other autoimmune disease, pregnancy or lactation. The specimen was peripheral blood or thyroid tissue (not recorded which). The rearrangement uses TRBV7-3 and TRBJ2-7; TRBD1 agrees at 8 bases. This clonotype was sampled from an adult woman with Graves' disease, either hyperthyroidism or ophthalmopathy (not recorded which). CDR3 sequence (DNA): TGTGCCAGCAGCTTAGGCCCGACAGGGGCCTACGAGCAGTACTTC. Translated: CASSLGPTGAYEQYF.